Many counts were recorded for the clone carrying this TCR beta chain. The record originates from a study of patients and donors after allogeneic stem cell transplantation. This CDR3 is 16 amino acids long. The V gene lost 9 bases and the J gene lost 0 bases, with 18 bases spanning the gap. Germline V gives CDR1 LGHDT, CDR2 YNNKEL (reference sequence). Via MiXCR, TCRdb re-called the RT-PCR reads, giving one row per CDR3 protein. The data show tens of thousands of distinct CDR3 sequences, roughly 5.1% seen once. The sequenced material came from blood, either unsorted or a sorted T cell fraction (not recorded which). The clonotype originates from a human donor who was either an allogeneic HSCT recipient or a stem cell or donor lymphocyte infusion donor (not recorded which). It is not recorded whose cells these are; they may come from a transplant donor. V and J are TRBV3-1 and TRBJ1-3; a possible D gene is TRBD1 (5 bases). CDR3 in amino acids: CASGTGLTNSGNTIYF. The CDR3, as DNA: TGTGCCAGTGGGACGGGACTTACGAACTCTGGAAACACCATATATTTT.